What follows is one TCR beta chain and its context. Antigen: not known. Profiled with immunoSEQ multiplex PCR; TCRdb holds only in-frame clones, not every one. The sample contains some 80,000 clones, approximately 83% of which appear only once. The data stem from a study of radiation and T cells in renal cell carcinoma. About the study: Nephrectomy followed 15 Gy stereotactic body radiation by 4 weeks.

Time point: blood 2 weeks post-SBRT. Treatment denoted: 15 Gy SBRT to primary tumor, nephrectomy 4 weeks later. After SBRT, blood was collected at 2 and 4 weeks, plus baseline. The patient's renal cell carcinoma had clear cell pathology. General study points: Baseline intratumoral clonotype presence is unknown without pretreatment biopsies.

The specimen comprised blood, sampled from a patient whose treatment included radiotherapy and nephrectomy. This TCR came from a woman aged 50 to 65 with renal cell carcinoma.

CDR3 region: CASSPTGQDKNIQYF. In DNA, the CDR3 is TGTGCCAGCAGCCCTACGGGCCAGGATAAAAACATTCAGTACTTC. The chain links TRBV7-2 to TRBJ2-4; D uncertain. Trimming stripped 5 bases from V and 4 bases from J, with 15 bases between. CDR1 and CDR2 from the germline V gene are SGHTA and FQGNSA. There are 15 residues in the CDR3.